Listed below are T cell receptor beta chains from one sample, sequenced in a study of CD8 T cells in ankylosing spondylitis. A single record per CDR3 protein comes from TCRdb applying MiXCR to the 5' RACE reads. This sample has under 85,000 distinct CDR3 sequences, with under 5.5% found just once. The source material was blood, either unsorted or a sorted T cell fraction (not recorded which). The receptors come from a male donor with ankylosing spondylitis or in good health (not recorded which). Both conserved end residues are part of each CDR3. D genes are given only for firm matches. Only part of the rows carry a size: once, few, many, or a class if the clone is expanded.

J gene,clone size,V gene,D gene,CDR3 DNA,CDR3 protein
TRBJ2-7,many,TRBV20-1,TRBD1,TGCAGTGCTAGAGTCGTGGACAGGGACGACGAGCAGTACTTC,CSARVVDRDDEQYF
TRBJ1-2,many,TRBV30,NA,TGTGCCTGGAGTGTCGACCAGAGGAAACTCTATGGCTACACCTTC,CAWSVDQRKLYGYTF
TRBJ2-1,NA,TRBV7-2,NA,TGTGCCAGCACCACGAAGGGTGGCGGGCAGTTCTTC,CASTTKGGGQFF
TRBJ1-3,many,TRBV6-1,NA,TGTGCCAGCACCCAAGATTACTCTGGAAACACCATATATTTT,CASTQDYSGNTIYF
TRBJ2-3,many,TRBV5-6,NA,TGTGCCAGCAGCGTGGGACCACGGGCCGACACAGATACGCAGTATTTT,CASSVGPRADTDTQYF
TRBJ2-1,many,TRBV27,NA,TGTGCCAGCAGTATCCAGGGTATCGCTGAGCAGTTCTTC,CASSIQGIAEQFF
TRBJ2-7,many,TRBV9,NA,TGTGCCAGCAGCGTAGATGGAGGGGGGCCTTACGAGCAGTACTTC,CASSVDGGGPYEQYF
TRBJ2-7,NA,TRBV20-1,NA,TGCAGCGCTAGAGGCAACTCTCCGGGGTTGGCGCTCTTAACCTACGAGCAGTACTTC,CSARGNSPGLALLTYEQYF
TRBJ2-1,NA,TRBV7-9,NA,TGTGCCAGCAGCCCTGGCGCTGAGCAGTTCTTC,CASSPGAEQFF
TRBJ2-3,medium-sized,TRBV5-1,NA,TGCGCCAGCAGCCGTCGGAGCACAGATACGCAGTATTTT,CASSRRSTDTQYF